This entry describes one T cell receptor beta chain. Its antigen is not identified. Sequencing used immunoSEQ multiplex PCR; TCRdb keeps in-frame clones, though not all of them. The sample contains about 150,000 clones, about nine tenths of which appear only once. This record comes from a study of T cell responses to AZD1222 COVID-19 vaccine. Points from the study as a whole: Dominant at 160-218 and 743-854, vaccine-associated CD4 TCRs also spanned spike.

CDR1 SQVTM and CDR2 ANQGSEA come from the germline V gene. The CDR3 is 14 residues long. Trimming removed 4 bases at V and 2 bases at J, with 14 bases between. The chain recombines TRBV29-1 with TRBJ1-2; no definite D call. This TCR derives from an adult in good health. Here the sequenced sample was peripheral blood, taken on day 0 of AZD1222 vaccination. The CDR3 loop is CSVGGPPLNYGYTF. CDR3 DNA: TGCAGCGTTGGAGGCCCTCCTCTGAACTATGGCTACACCTTC. The whole variable domain, remainder taken from reference TRBV29-1 and TRBJ1-2, is SAVISQKPSRDICQRGTSLTIQCQVDSQVTMMFWYRQQPGQSLTLIATANQGSEATYESGFVIDKFPISRPNLTFSTLTVSNMSPEDSSIYLCSVGGPPLNYGYTFGSGTRLTVV.